This TCR beta chain originates from a study of blood T cells in healthy people across ages. Germline CDR1 and CDR2: SGDLS and YYNGEE. The junction had 5 bases not matched to a gene; V was cut back by 0 bases and J by 6 bases. The CDR3 length is 15 residues. General observations from the study: Because sorting was not performed, PBMCs prevented conclusive naive versus antigen-experienced comparison.

Every participating donor contributed around 9.5 milliliters of peripheral blood through a draw. On this clonotype itself: The antigen is unknown.

Primed by a sample-barcoded 5' primer and a J-beta primer mix, a second PCR proceeded for roughly 7 to 11 cycles. Each CDR3 protein gets one entry after TCRdb re-called the 5' RACE reads with MiXCR. Among approximately 800,000 distinct CDR3 sequences listed, around 50% were seen once. The receptor's source is a man between 40 and 49 years old in good health. The chain uses TRBV9 and TRBJ2-5; TRBD1 agrees at 10 bases. Sequenced sample: blood. CDR3 sequence: CASSVGTGGGKTQYF. The CDR3 DNA sequence: TGTGCCAGCAGCGTAGGGACAGGGGGTGGGAAGACCCAGTACTTC.